These 21 T cell receptor beta chains were sequenced from one sample in a study of memory CD4+ T cells and cytomegalovirus serostatus. The sort gate was single viable CD3+CD4+CD8-CD45RO+ cells for memory CD4+ T cells. Method: immunoSEQ multiplex PCR; TCRdb's copy keeps in-frame clones and lacks some. Among roughly 50,000 clones listed, 70% to 80% were seen once. Sequenced material: memory CD4+ T cells from blood. The receptors were sampled from an adult in good health and CMV-seronegative.

The rearrangement links TRBV7-6 to TRBJ1-1, with TRBD1 identical over 8 bases. V lost 1 base and J lost 0; bases outside the gene matches: 4. This CDR3 contains 16 residues. Germline V lookup: CDR1 SGHVS, CDR2 FNYEAQ. The CDR3, as DNA: TGTGCCAGCAGCTTAGGACAGGGGAACATGAACACTGAAGCTTTCTTT. Translating gives CASSLGQGNMNTEAFF.

This chain links TRBV9 with TRBJ1-5; unclear D gene. The CDR3 is 15 residues long. Trimming removed 4 bases at V and 5 bases at J, with 16 bases between. Germline loops: CDR1 SGDLS, CDR2 YYNGEE. CDR3 amino acids: CASSPSPTRDQPQHF. DNA of the CDR3: TGTGCCAGCAGCCCTAGCCCAACGCGGGATCAGCCCCAGCATTTT. The full variable domain, its missing parts supplied by reference TRBV9 and TRBJ1-5, is DSGVTQTPKHLITATGQRVTLRCSPRSGDLSVYWYQQSLDQGLQFLIQYYNGEERAKGNILERFSAQQFPDLHSELNLSSLELGDSALYFCASSPSPTRDQPQHFGDGTRLSIL.

The chain uses TRBV6-6 and TRBJ2-1; D is ambiguous. V was cut by 7 bases and J by 7 bases, with 14 bases left in between. Germline V gene data show CDR1 as MNHNY and CDR2 as SVGAGI (reference sequence). This CDR3 comprises 13 residues. Written as DNA, the CDR3 is TGTGCCAGCACCACGGATGTGGGGAATGAGCAGTTCTTC. Translation gives CASTTDVGNEQFF.

The chain uses TRBV28 and TRBJ1-2; D is unclear. The CDR3 totals 13 residues. V was trimmed by 8 bases and J by 1 base, leaving 11 bases between them. From germline, CDR1 is MDHEN and CDR2 SYDVKM. The CDR3 region has the DNA TGTGCCAGCCGACACCACAATAACTATGGCTACACCTTC. Translation gives CASRHHNNYGYTF.

V usage is TRBV12-5 and J usage is TRBJ2-2; TRBD1 matches at 9 bases. Per the germline V gene, CDR1 is LGHNT and CDR2 is FRNRAP. This CDR3 is 15 amino acids long. The junction had 1 base not matched to a gene; V was cut back by 4 bases and J by 1 base. CDR3 sequence: CASGSGQGNTGELFF. Written as DNA, the CDR3 is TGTGCTAGTGGTTCGGGACAGGGGAACACCGGGGAGCTGTTTTTT.

This clone turned up a few times. The rearrangement joins TRBV5-1 to TRBJ2-3; TRBD1 matches 7 bases. Germline V gene lookup returns CDR1 SGHRS and CDR2 YFSETQ. This CDR3 has 15 amino acids. Trimming took 6 bases from V and 0 from J; bases not matched to a gene: 7. CDR3 sequence (DNA): TGCGCCAGCACCACGGGACAGACTAGCACAGATACGCAGTATTTT. It codes for CASTTGQTSTDTQYF.

V usage is TRBV28 and J usage is TRBJ1-6; D ambiguous. The CDR3 is 14 amino acids. Germline CDR1 is MDHEN and CDR2 is SYDVKM. The V end lost 3 bases, the J end lost 6 bases, and 9 bases lay between the germline ends. The CDR3 region is CASSLLGANSPLHF. The DNA for the CDR3 is TGTGCCAGCAGTTTGCTGGGAGCTAATTCACCCCTCCACTTT.

The chain recombines TRBV28 with TRBJ2-1; the D gene is possibly TRBD2 (6 bases). CDR3 length equals 11 residues. Germline loops: CDR1 MDHEN, CDR2 SYDVKM. Trimming pared 8 bases from V and 10 bases from J, leaving 12 bases between. CDR3 in DNA: TGTGCCAGCTGCGCGGGAAGAGAGCAGTTCTTC. Translating it yields CASCAGREQFF.

This chain joins TRBV19 and TRBJ2-5; 12 positions agree with TRBD2. The V and J ends lost 5 bases and 1 base, in that order; junction bases with no gene match: 5. Germline CDR1 reads LNHDA; CDR2 reads SQIVND (reference sequence). The CDR3 length is 16 residues. The CDR3 nucleotides read TGTGCCAGTAGTTTAGGACTAGCGGGGCCCCAAGAGACCCAGTACTTC. Its protein product is CASSLGLAGPQETQYF. The full variable domain, in which reference TRBV19 and TRBJ2-5 provide the parts outside the CDR3, is DGGITQSPKYLFRKEGQNVTLSCEQNLNHDAMYWYRQDPGQGLRLIYYSQIVNDFQKGDIAEGYSVSREKKESFPLTVTSAQKNPTAFYLCASSLGLAGPQETQYFGPGTRLLVL.

V usage is TRBV18 and J usage is TRBJ2-2; 9 nucleotides align to TRBD1. This CDR3 comprises 14 residues. After removal of 4 bases from V and 7 bases from J, the junction contained 4 bases not matched to a gene. Looked up from germline, CDR1 is KGHSH and CDR2 is LQKENI. CDR3 sequence reads: CASSRDRAGGELFF. CDR3 DNA: TGTGCCAGCTCACGGGACAGGGCAGGCGGGGAGCTGTTTTTT.

The chain combines TRBV30 with TRBJ1-6, with 8 positions matching TRBD1. From germline, CDR1 is GTSNPN and CDR2 SVGIG (reference sequence). The CDR3 consists of 13 residues. V lost 8 bases to trimming and J lost 4 bases; unmatched junction nucleotides: 4. The DNA for the CDR3 is TGTGCCCGTCGACAGGGGTATAATTCACCCCTCCACTTT. It translates to CARRQGYNSPLHF.

V usage is TRBV15 and J usage is TRBJ2-6, with D hard to call. CDR3 length equals 14 residues. Germline loops: CDR1 LNHNV, CDR2 YYDKDF (reference sequence). The V end was cut by 6 bases, the J end by 0 bases, with 6 bases between. In DNA form, the CDR3 reads TGTGCCACCAGGCAGAGCTCTGGGGCCAACGTCCTGACTTTC. Translation: CATRQSSGANVLTF.

This clone has only one observation. The V gene is TRBV15, the J gene TRBJ1-1; D remains ambiguous. Germline CDR1 LNHNV, CDR2 YYDKDF (reference sequence). This CDR3 spans 14 amino acids. The ends were cut back, 2 bases at V and 0 bases at J, with 7 bases in the middle. The CDR3 nucleotides are TGTGCCACCAGCAGACAGGCTTTGAACACTGAAGCTTTCTTT. Its protein product is CATSRQALNTEAFF. Drawing the rest from reference TRBV15 and TRBJ1-1, the complete variable domain is DAMVIQNPRYQVTQFGKPVTLSCSQTLNHNVMYWYQQKSSQAPKLLFHYYDKDFNNEADTPDNFQSRRPNTSFCFLDIRSPGLGDTAMYLCATSRQALNTEAFFGQGTRLTVV.

The genes are TRBV14 and TRBJ2-6; D uncertain. Germline lookup yields CDR1 SGHDN and CDR2 FVKESK. The CDR3 sequence is 14 residues long. V shed 1 base and J shed 2 bases, with 3 bases lying between them. The CDR3 nucleotides are TGTGCCAGCAGCCAAGGGGCTGGGGCCAACGTCCTGACTTTC. Translation gives CASSQGAGANVLTF.

This clone was seen only a few times. This rearrangement joins TRBV2 to TRBJ2-1; 12 bases match TRBD2. The CDR3 extends over 15 amino acids. The V segment lost 5 bases and the J segment 9 bases; nucleotides outside the gene matches: 8. Germline V gene data show CDR1 as SNHLY and CDR2 as FYNNEI. CDR3 in amino acids: CASSSSGGASGEQFF. Here the CDR3 DNA reads TGTGCCAGCAGTTCTAGCGGGGGGGCTTCTGGTGAGCAGTTCTTC.

The chain couples TRBV1 to TRBJ2-2; TRBD2 is the table's D call, not checked against the DNA. TRBV1 is a known pseudogene. CDR3 size: 18 residues. CDR3 in DNA: TGCACCAGCAGCCGAGGGACTAGCGGTTACCCAGGGACCGGGGAGCTGTTTTTT. It translates to CTSSRGTSGYPGTGELFF.

V and J are TRBV30 and TRBJ1-1; D is unclear. Per the germline V gene, CDR1 is GTSNPN and CDR2 is SVGIG (reference sequence). The CDR3 extends over 12 amino acids. V lost 2 bases to trimming and J lost 8 bases, with 12 bases between them. CDR3 DNA: TGTGCCTGGAGTCCTGGACCGGGGGAAGCTTTCTTT. This encodes CAWSPGPGEAFF.

V is TRBV5-1 and J is TRBJ2-6; 9 bases are shared with TRBD1. CDR3 length: 18 residues. J gave up 0 bases and V 2 bases, and 6 bases lay outside the gene matches. The germline V gene encodes CDR1 SGHRS and CDR2 YFSETQ. Written as DNA, the CDR3 is TGCGCCAGCAGCTTCCTACAGGGGGCGAACTCTGGGGCCAACGTCCTGACTTTC. This gives the protein CASSFLQGANSGANVLTF.

This clone was counted a single time. CDR3 sequence (DNA): TGTGCCAGCAGCTTACCGGGACAGGGCTCTAACTATGGCTACACCTTC. This sequence encodes CASSLPGQGSNYGYTF. The J gene is TRBJ1-2, the V gene TRBV5-8; 9 bases line up with TRBD1. Per germline, CDR1 SGHTS and CDR2 YDEGEE. Trimming cost V 2 bases and J 0 bases; bases outside gene matches: 5. This CDR3 has 16 amino acids.

The V and J genes are TRBV29-1 and TRBJ1-2; D is perhaps TRBD1 (6 bases). V shed 1 base and J shed 8 bases, with 14 bases lying between them. This CDR3 spans 13 amino acids. The germline CDR1 and CDR2 sequences are SQVTM and ANQGSEA. The CDR3 protein is CSVEGAGAWGYTF. CDR3 nucleotides: TGCAGCGTTGAAGGGGCAGGGGCGTGGGGCTACACCTTC.

The gene calls are TRBV11-2 and TRBJ1-2; possible D gene TRBD1, 6 bases. The CDR3 has 15 residues. Germline V gene lookup returns CDR1 SGHAT and CDR2 FQNNGV. V lost 5 bases, J lost 3 bases, and 16 bases lay in between. CDR3 in amino acids: CASSPRTAYYYGYTF. The DNA for the CDR3 is TGTGCCAGCAGCCCCCGGACAGCCTATTACTATGGCTACACCTTC.